Listed below are T cell receptor beta chains from one sample, sequenced in a study of cytomegalovirus exposure and HLA in healthy donors. This table comes from immunoSEQ multiplex PCR, and its TCRdb copy is limited to in-frame clones, with some not included. The repertoire holds around 99,000 clones, with over 75% as singletons. The specimen was PBMCs. These receptors all come from a man aged 40-50 years in good health and CMV-seronegative. Each CDR3 is given with its conserved first and last residue. Fields, in order: D gene, clone size, V gene, J gene, CDR3 DNA, CDR3 protein. The D gene is left open where the match is weak. Where a row states a size, it is once, few, many or the class of an expanded clone; other rows omit it.

-,-,TRBV30,TRBJ1-5,TGTGCCTGGAGTGGGACAGACAATCAGCCCCAGCATTTT,CAWSGTDNQPQHF
TRBD1,-,TRBV19,TRBJ1-5,TGTGCCAGTAGGGGACAGCAGAAAGGCCCCCAGCATTTT,CASRGQQKGPQHF
-,-,TRBV5-4,TRBJ2-1,TGTGCCAGCAGCAGCTCGGGCGGGGCCTACAATGAGCAGTTCTTC,CASSSSGGAYNEQFF
-,few,TRBV10-1,TRBJ2-1,TGCGCCAGCAGCAAGGAGTACAATGAGCAGTTCTTC,CASSKEYNEQFF
TRBD2,-,TRBV28,TRBJ2-7,TGTGCCAGCAAAGGCGGTGGACTAGCAGTCGATATCTACGAGCAGTACTTC,CASKGGGLAVDIYEQYF
TRBD2,-,TRBV28,TRBJ2-7,TGTGCCAGCAACAGACTAGCGGGAGCCTACGAGCAGTACTTC,CASNRLAGAYEQYF
TRBD1,-,TRBV10-3,TRBJ1-1,TGTGCCATCAGTGGGACAGGGGACACTGAAGCTTTCTTT,CAISGTGDTEAFF
TRBD1,-,TRBV25-1,TRBJ2-5,TGTGCCAGCAGAGACAGGGGAAAAGAGACCCAGTACTTC,CASRDRGKETQYF
-,once,TRBV5-1,TRBJ2-2,TGCGCCAGCAGCGCGAGGGAGAACACCGGGGAGCTGTTTTTT,CASSARENTGELFF
-,-,TRBV6-4,TRBJ2-3,TGTGCCAGCAGTGAAGGGGCGGGAAGCACAGATACGCAGTATTTT,CASSEGAGSTDTQYF
-,-,TRBV2,TRBJ1-4,TGTGCCAGCAGAGTCGAATTCGGGACTAATGAAAAACTGTTTTTT,CASRVEFGTNEKLFF
-,-,TRBV11-2,TRBJ2-1,TGTGCCAGCAGCTCCCAAGGGGGTTCTTATGATGAGCAGTTCTTC,CASSSQGGSYDEQFF
-,-,TRBV28,TRBJ1-1,TGTGCCAGCAGTCTACAGGGCGGGGGCACTGAAGCTTTCTTT,CASSLQGGGTEAFF
-,-,TRBV11-2,TRBJ1-1,TGTGCCAGCAGCTTACCGCGGCAGGGGAACACTGAAGCTTTCTTT,CASSLPRQGNTEAFF
TRBD1,-,TRBV27,TRBJ1-1,TGTGCCACAAAACCGGGACAGGGGGCTGGTGAAGCTTTCTTT,CATKPGQGAGEAFF
TRBD1,-,TRBV5-4,TRBJ2-3,TGTGCCAGCAGCGTGGACAGGGGTAGCGCAGATACGCAGTATTTT,CASSVDRGSADTQYF
TRBD2,-,TRBV9,TRBJ2-5,TGTGCCAGCAGCAAGACCGGGACTAGCGGGGAAGAGACCCAGTACTTC,CASSKTGTSGEETQYF
TRBD2,-,TRBV2,TRBJ2-2,TGTGCCAGCAGGGGGGGACTAGCGGAGCTCACCGGGGAGCTGTTTTTT,CASRGGLAELTGELFF